These 24 T cell receptor beta chains came from one sample sequenced in a study of blood T cell repertoires in COVID-19. Here immunoSEQ multiplex PCR was the method, and the copy in TCRdb shows in-frame clones only, minus some. The repertoire has roughly 66,000 clones, approximately 83% of them found once; the top ten carry around 4.1%. Sequenced: peripheral blood. The receptors shown here come from a woman aged 55-70 years with acute or convalescent COVID-19.

V gene TRBV3-1 (or the pseudogene TRBV3-2) combines with J gene TRBJ1-2, with 9 nucleotides matching TRBD1. The trim removed 1 base at V and 6 bases at J, leaving 0 bases unmatched. This CDR3 contains 13 residues. Germline CDR1 LGHDT, CDR2 YNNKEL (reference sequence). The CDR3 DNA is TGTGCCAGCAGCCAAGGGACAGGGGATGGCTACACCTTC. Translated, it gives CASSQGTGDGYTF.

The chain joins TRBV30 to TRBJ2-3; the match to TRBD2 covers 14 bases. This CDR3 contains 14 residues. Germline values: CDR1 GTSNPN, CDR2 SVGIG (reference sequence). The J segment lost 4 bases and the V segment lost 5 bases, leaving 2 bases of the junction unmatched. CDR3 nucleotides: TGTGCCTGGGCGACTAGCGGGGGGGCAGATACGCAGTATTTT. Its translation: CAWATSGGADTQYF. Together with reference TRBV30 and TRBJ2-3, the CDR3 gives the full variable domain: SQTIHQWPATLVQPVGSPLSLECTVEGTSNPNLYWYRQAAGRGLQLLFYSVGIGQISSEVPQNLSASRPQDRQFILSSKKLLLSDSGFYLCAWATSGGADTQYFGPGTRLTVL.

This chain connects TRBV4-2 to TRBJ1-2; TRBD1 matches at 9 bases. Germline V gene data show CDR1 as LGHNA and CDR2 as YNFKEQ. Trimming removed 1 base from V and 2 bases from J; junction bases left unmatched: 5. The CDR3 runs to 16 residues. The CDR3 region has the DNA TGTGCCAGCAGCCAAGTCTCGGACAGGGGAAACTATGGCTACACCTTC. Its protein is CASSQVSDRGNYGYTF.

The rearrangement uses TRBV12-5 and TRBJ1-4; 8 nucleotides agree with TRBD1. The CDR3 runs 16 residues. Germline CDR1 LGHNT, CDR2 FRNRAP. After removal of 7 bases from V and 7 bases from J, the junction contained 14 bases not matched to a gene. CDR3 DNA: TGTGCTAGTGCCCCAAAACCACAGGGGGTTTTTGAAAAACTGTTTTTT. It yields the protein CASAPKPQGVFEKLFF.

This clone was counted a single time. J is TRBJ1-2 and V is TRBV2, with unresolved D. V gave up 8 bases and J gave up 1 base, with 11 bases separating them. CDR1 is SNHLY, CDR2 FYNNEI, per germline. The CDR3 is made up of 13 amino acids. CDR3 coding DNA: TGTGCCAGCTTCGCGGGGAGTAACTATGGCTACACCTTC. It encodes CASFAGSNYGYTF.

This sequence joins TRBV27 and TRBJ1-5, with D perhaps TRBD1 (5 bases). The CDR3 runs 12 residues. Trimming removed 3 bases from V and 7 bases from J, with 7 bases in between. The V gene's germline CDR1 is MNHEY and CDR2 SMNVEV (reference sequence). CDR3 sequence: CASSFWGQPQHF. Written as DNA, the CDR3 is TGTGCCAGCAGTTTTTGGGGCCAGCCCCAGCATTTT.

J is TRBJ1-2 and V is TRBV9; D uncertain. The CDR3 runs 16 residues. The ends were cut back, 0 bases at V and 2 bases at J, with 14 bases in the middle. The V gene's germline CDR1 is SGDLS and CDR2 YYNGEE. CDR3 DNA: TGTGCCAGCAGCGTAGGAATAGAGGGTCTCAACTATGGCTACACCTTC. The encoded protein is CASSVGIEGLNYGYTF.

The genes are TRBV6-5 and TRBJ1-1; no definite D call. The CDR3 extends over 13 amino acids. CDR1 and CDR2 from the germline V gene are MNHEY and SVGAGI. The V end was cut by 6 bases, the J end by 4 bases, with 12 bases between. The CDR3 here is CASREARITEAFF. The DNA for the CDR3 is TGTGCCAGCAGGGAGGCAAGGATCACTGAAGCTTTCTTT.

The chain couples TRBV9 to TRBJ1-1; D is unresolved. The CDR3 is 12 amino acids. V gave up 3 bases and J gave up 8 bases, with 11 bases separating them. Germline values: CDR1 SGDLS, CDR2 YYNGEE. The CDR3 DNA is TGTGCCAGCAGCGCCCCCGGTGTGGAAGCTTTCTTT. Its translation: CASSAPGVEAFF.

Note on this clone: One end of the junction does not line up with germline, which may come from a read error. CDR3 region: CASNSMPDYGYTF. For the CDR3, the DNA is TGTGCGAGTAATAGCATGCCTGACTATGGCTACACCTTC. The rearrangement joins TRBV19 to TRBJ1-2; no firm D call. This CDR3 is built from 13 residues. CDR1 and CDR2 from the germline V gene are LNHDA and SQIVND (reference sequence).

The chain links TRBV5-1 to TRBJ1-6; 8 bases align to TRBD1. CDR3 size: 15 residues. Germline CDR1 reads SGHRS; CDR2 reads YFSETQ. Unmatched junction bases numbered 2, after V lost 0 bases and J lost 6 bases. The CDR3 nucleotides are TGCGCCAGCAGCTTGGCCGGGACAGGTAATTCACCCCTCCACTTT. Protein product: CASSLAGTGNSPLHF.

V and J are TRBV7-8 and TRBJ2-1; maybe TRBD2 (5 bases). The V end was cut by 1 base, the J end by 6 bases, with 13 bases between. This CDR3 contains 15 residues. Germline-derived CDR1 and CDR2 are SGHVS and FQNEAQ. In nucleotides, the CDR3 is TGTGCCAGCAGCTTAGTCGGACTTTCCACCAATGAGCAGTTCTTC. The encoded protein is CASSLVGLSTNEQFF.

The V and J genes are TRBV18 and TRBJ2-7; 9 nucleotides agree with TRBD1. After removal of 6 bases from V and 6 bases from J, the junction contained 6 bases not matched to a gene. Germline CDR1 reads KGHSH; CDR2 reads LQKENI. The CDR3 runs 13 residues. CDR3 residues: CASSWDRASEQYF. The CDR3 coding sequence is TGTGCCAGCTCCTGGGACAGGGCGTCCGAGCAGTACTTC.

The V and J genes are TRBV7-9 and TRBJ1-3; the D is unclear. CDR3 length equals 15 residues. The V and J ends lost 5 bases and 6 bases respectively, with 17 bases between them. Per the germline V gene, CDR1 is SEHNR and CDR2 is FQNEAQ (reference sequence). The chain's CDR3 is CASSAVDKIENTIYF. CDR3 bases: TGTGCCAGCAGCGCGGTGGATAAAATAGAAAACACCATATATTTT.

This clone appeared a few times. This rearrangement joins TRBV6-4 to TRBJ2-2; 9 bases align to TRBD2. Germline CDR1 MRHNA, CDR2 SNTAGT. The CDR3 sequence is 15 residues long. The V and J ends lost 5 bases and 5 bases, in that order; junction bases with no gene match: 6. CDR3 coding DNA: TGTGCCAGCAGTCCATTAGCGGGGGCAACCGGGGAGCTGTTTTTT. As protein: CASSPLAGATGELFF.

This chain connects TRBV5-6 to TRBJ2-1, with 7 bases identical to TRBD1. Losses at the gene ends were 5 bases for V and 7 bases for J; bases not matched to a gene: 6. This CDR3 has 13 amino acids. CDR1 and CDR2 (germline): SGHDT, YYEEEE. The chain's CDR3 is CASRPGQMNEQFF. CDR3 in DNA: TGTGCCAGCAGGCCGGGACAGATGAATGAGCAGTTCTTC.

The chain is built from TRBV19 and TRBJ1-1, with a tentative D call TRBD1 (6 bases). Per the germline V gene, CDR1 is LNHDA and CDR2 is SQIVND (reference sequence). Trimming took off 3 bases at V and 3 bases at J, with 8 bases between the two ends. The CDR3 has 13 amino acids. CDR3 sequence (DNA): TGTGCCAGTAGTATCTACAGGGACACTGAAGCTTTCTTT. Translating it yields CASSIYRDTEAFF.

The CDR3 spells CASSPLEGGGTIYF. CDR3 DNA: TGTGCCAGCAGCCCCCTCGAAGGGGGCGGCACCATATATTTT. The chain employs TRBV3-1 (or the pseudogene TRBV3-2) and TRBJ1-3, with 7 nucleotides matching TRBD1. Germline assignment: CDR1 LGHDT and CDR2 YNNKEL (reference sequence). The CDR3 is 14 amino acids. The J segment lost 9 bases and the V segment lost 4 bases, leaving 9 bases of the junction unmatched.

The chain carries TRBV30 and TRBJ1-3; D gene uncertain. Germline values: CDR1 GTSNPN, CDR2 SVGIG (reference sequence). This CDR3 has 15 residues. Trimming stripped 2 bases from V and 2 bases from J, with 13 bases between. The CDR3, as DNA: TGTGCCTGGAGTATTGGCTCCTTACCTGGAAACACCATATATTTT. Protein sequence: CAWSIGSLPGNTIYF.

The rearrangement uses TRBV19 and TRBJ1-5, with 9 bases lining up with TRBD1. The CDR3 loop spans 15 amino acids. Germline V gene lookup returns CDR1 LNHDA and CDR2 SQIVND (reference sequence). V dropped 3 bases and J dropped 4; count of bases not matched to a gene: 4. For the CDR3, the DNA is TGTGCCAGTAGTATTTGGACAGGGGAGAATCAGCCCCAGCATTTT. This gives the protein CASSIWTGENQPQHF.

The CDR3 protein is CASSVDPGGTDTQYF. CDR3 nucleotides: TGTGCCAGCAGCGTAGACCCGGGGGGCACAGATACGCAGTATTTT. This chain uses TRBV9 with TRBJ2-3; D might be TRBD2 (6 bases). Per germline, CDR1 SGDLS and CDR2 YYNGEE. V was pared by 0 bases and J by 1 base, with 9 bases between. This CDR3 has 15 amino acids.

Notes on this clone: This CDR3 is also generated by other DNA sequences in the sample. J is TRBJ1-2 and V is TRBV18; 8 positions agree with TRBD1. J gave up 4 bases and V 3 bases, and 1 base lay outside the gene matches. This CDR3 is built from 13 residues. Looked up from germline, CDR1 is KGHSH and CDR2 is LQKENI. The CDR3 loop is CASSPDRGYGYTF. As DNA, the CDR3 is TGTGCCAGCTCACCTGACAGGGGCTATGGCTACACCTTC.

The chain joins TRBV6-5 to TRBJ2-4, with 8 bases aligning to TRBD1. This CDR3 contains 15 residues. Germline V lookup: CDR1 MNHEY, CDR2 SVGAGI. Losses at the gene ends were 6 bases for V and 5 bases for J; bases not matched to a gene: 9. CDR3 residues: CASSSGGASENIQYF. CDR3 bases: TGTGCCAGCAGCTCAGGGGGCGCAAGCGAAAACATTCAGTACTTC.

V usage is TRBV27 and J usage is TRBJ1-4; the D gene is possibly TRBD1 (6 bases). V was trimmed by 0 bases and J by 6 bases, leaving 14 bases between them. The germline CDR1 and CDR2 sequences are MNHEY and SMNVEV (reference sequence). CDR3 length: 16 residues. CDR3 residues: CASSLSVGAGDEKLFF. The CDR3 DNA follows: TGTGCCAGCAGTTTATCGGTCGGCGCAGGGGATGAAAAACTGTTTTTT.